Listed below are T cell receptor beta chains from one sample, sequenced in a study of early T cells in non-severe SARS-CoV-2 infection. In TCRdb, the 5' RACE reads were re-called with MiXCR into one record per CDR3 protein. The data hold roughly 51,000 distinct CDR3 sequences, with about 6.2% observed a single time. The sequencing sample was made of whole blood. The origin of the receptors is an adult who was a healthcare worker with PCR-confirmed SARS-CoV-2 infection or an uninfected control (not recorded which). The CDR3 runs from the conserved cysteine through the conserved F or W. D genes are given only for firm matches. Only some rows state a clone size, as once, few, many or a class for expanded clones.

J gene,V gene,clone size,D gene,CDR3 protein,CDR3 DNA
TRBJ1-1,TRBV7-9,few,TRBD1,CASSLTGGLAEAFF,TGTGCCAGCAGCTTAACAGGGGGCTTGGCTGAAGCTTTCTTT
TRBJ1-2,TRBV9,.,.,CASSVVMGPRDGYTF,TGTGCCAGCAGCGTAGTTATGGGGCCCCGAGATGGCTACACCTTC
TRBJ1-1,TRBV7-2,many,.,CASSFGVGTEAFF,TGTGCCAGCAGCTTTGGGGTAGGCACTGAAGCTTTCTTT
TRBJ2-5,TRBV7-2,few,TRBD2,CASSPRRGAREETQYF,TGTGCCAGCAGCCCACGGCGGGGGGCAAGGGAAGAGACCCAGTACTTC
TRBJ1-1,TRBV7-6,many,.,CASSPGAYYTEAFF,TGTGCCAGCAGCCCCGGTGCCTATTACACTGAAGCTTTCTTT
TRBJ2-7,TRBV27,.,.,CASSLRVSPGYEQYF,TGTGCCAGCAGTTTAAGGGTGTCCCCCGGCTACGAGCAGTACTTC
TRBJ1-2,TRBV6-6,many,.,CASSPQSGGYTF,TGTGCCAGCAGTCCCCAATCGGGTGGCTACACCTTC
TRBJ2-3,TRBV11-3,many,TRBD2,CASSLEGRTSGGDTQYF,TGTGCCAGCAGCTTAGAGGGGAGGACTAGCGGGGGAGATACGCAGTATTTT
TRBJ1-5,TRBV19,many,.,CASSIIGGTVYQPQHF,TGTGCCAGTAGTATTATCGGGGGGACTGTATATCAGCCCCAGCATTTT
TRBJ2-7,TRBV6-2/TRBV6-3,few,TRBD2,CASRGVETSGGFYEQYF,TGTGCCAGCAGAGGAGTGGAGACTAGCGGGGGATTCTACGAGCAGTACTTC
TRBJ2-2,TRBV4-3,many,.,CASSLRGLGTGELFF,TGCGCCAGCAGCCTCAGGGGATTGGGGACCGGGGAGCTGTTTTTT
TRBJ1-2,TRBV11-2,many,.,CASSPRDSRAGGYTF,TGTGCCAGCAGCCCCAGGGACTCACGAGCCGGTGGCTACACCTTC
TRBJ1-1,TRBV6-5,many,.,CASSSLFGNTEAFF,TGTGCCAGCAGTTCCCTATTCGGGAACACTGAAGCTTTCTTT
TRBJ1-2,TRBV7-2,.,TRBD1,CASSVTGTENYGYTF,TGTGCCAGCAGCGTGACCGGGACAGAAAACTATGGCTACACCTTC
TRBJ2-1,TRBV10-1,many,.,CASSEYHGSYNEQFF,TGCGCCAGCAGTGAGTACCACGGCTCCTACAATGAGCAGTTCTTC
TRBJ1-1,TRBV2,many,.,CASSDGLNTEAFF,TGTGCCAGCAGTGACGGCCTGAACACTGAAGCTTTCTTT
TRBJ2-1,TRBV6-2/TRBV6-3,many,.,CASRGRVGEQFF,TGTGCCAGCAGAGGAAGGGTAGGTGAGCAGTTCTTC
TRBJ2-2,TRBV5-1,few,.,CASSNPAGVNTGELFF,TGCGCCAGCAGCAACCCCGCGGGCGTTAACACCGGGGAGCTGTTTTTT
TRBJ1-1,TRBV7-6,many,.,CASSSNAGTEAFF,TGTGCCAGCAGCTCTAACGCGGGGACTGAAGCTTTCTTT
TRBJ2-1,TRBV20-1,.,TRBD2,CSAIYGAGAYNEQFF,TGCAGTGCTATCTATGGAGCGGGGGCCTACAATGAGCAGTTCTTC
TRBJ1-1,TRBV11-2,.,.,CASSLGGHKNTEAFF,TGTGCCAGCAGCTTAGGAGGACACAAGAACACTGAAGCTTTCTTT
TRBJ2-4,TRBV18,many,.,CASSPRTLLAKNIQYF,TGTGCCAGCTCACCACGGACTTTGCTAGCCAAAAACATTCAGTACTTC
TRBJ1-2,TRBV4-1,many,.,CASSQDLGQLAYGYTF,TGCGCCAGCAGCCAAGATCTAGGGCAGCTGGCGTATGGCTACACCTTC
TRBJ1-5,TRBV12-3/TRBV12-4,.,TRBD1,CASSNGQGYQPQHF,TGTGCCAGCAGTAACGGACAGGGATATCAGCCCCAGCATTTT
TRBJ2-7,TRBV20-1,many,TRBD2,CSASRVRTSGAYEQYF,TGCAGTGCTAGTCGCGTGAGGACTAGCGGGGCCTACGAGCAGTACTTC
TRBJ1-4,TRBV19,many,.,CASSLRTATNEKLFF,TGTGCCAGTAGTCTAAGGACAGCAACTAATGAAAAACTGTTTTTT
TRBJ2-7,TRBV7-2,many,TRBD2,CASSKKAGASSYEQYF,TGTGCCAGCAGCAAAAAAGCGGGGGCTAGCTCCTACGAGCAGTACTTC
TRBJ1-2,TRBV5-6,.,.,CASSLLRGYYGYTF,TGTGCCAGCAGCTTGCTCAGGGGCTACTATGGCTACACCTTC
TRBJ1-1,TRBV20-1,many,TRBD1,CSAGVRGIMNTEAFF,TGCAGTGCGGGGGTCAGGGGGATCATGAACACTGAAGCTTTCTTT